This T cell receptor (beta chain) was found in a study of cytomegalovirus exposure and HLA in healthy donors. In the PCR, 60 Vbeta and 13 Jbeta primers were used. Sequencing was performed with immunoSEQ multiplex PCR; in TCRdb, only in-frame clones are kept and a portion is missing. Of about 120,000 clones in the sample, approximately 78% are singletons; the top ten hold 8.2%. Study findings and constraints: HLA alleles were associated with some 16,000 TCR beta sequences in a later analysis at 0.05 false discovery rate.

In the case of this clone: Its target is not known.

This TCR came from a middle-aged woman in good health and CMV-seropositive. Sequencing was carried out using PBMCs.

CDR3 in amino acids: CAISGTANTEAFF. The DNA of the CDR3 is TGTGCCATCAGTGGGACAGCGAACACTGAAGCTTTCTTT. The chain joins TRBV10-3 to TRBJ1-1, with a weak D call TRBD1 (6 bases). The CDR3 extends over 13 amino acids. Per the germline V gene, CDR1 is ENHRY and CDR2 is SYGVKD. Trimming removed 4 bases at V and 1 base at J, with 7 bases between.